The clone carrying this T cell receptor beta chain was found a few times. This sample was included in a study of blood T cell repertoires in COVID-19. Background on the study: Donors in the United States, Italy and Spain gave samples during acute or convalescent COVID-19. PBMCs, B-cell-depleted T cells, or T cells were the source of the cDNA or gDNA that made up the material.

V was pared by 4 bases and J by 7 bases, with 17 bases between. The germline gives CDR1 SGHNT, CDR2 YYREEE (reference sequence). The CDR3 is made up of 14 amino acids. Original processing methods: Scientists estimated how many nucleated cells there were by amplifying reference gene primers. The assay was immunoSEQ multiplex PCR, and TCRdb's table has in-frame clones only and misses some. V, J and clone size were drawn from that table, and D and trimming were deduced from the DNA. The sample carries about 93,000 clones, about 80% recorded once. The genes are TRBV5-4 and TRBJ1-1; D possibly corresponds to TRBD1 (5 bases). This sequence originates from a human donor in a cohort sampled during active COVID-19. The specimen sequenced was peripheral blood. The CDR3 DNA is TGTGCCAGCAGCGGCGTCGCAGGGAAGAGTGAAGCTTTCTTT. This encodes CASSGVAGKSEAFF.